This entry concerns a single T cell receptor beta chain. Its target is not known. These data originate in a study of shared clonotypes between healthy human individuals. General observations from the study: Read depth was anticipated to influence clonotype sharing among donors.

The table came from immunoSEQ multiplex PCR; TCRdb's copy has only in-frame clones and leaves some out. The sample consists of about a million clones, roughly 80% of them appearing once. This clonotype originated in a man between 18 and 29 years old in good health. Some clones in this sample may be carry-over from other donors' samples. The sequencing sample was made of memory CD4+ T cells from PBMCs. As to subset: CD45RA-negative fraction.

The CDR3 bases are TGTGCCAGCAGCCGTTTGACCGGGGGAGAGACCCAGTACTTC. Protein sequence: CASSRLTGGETQYF. The chain carries TRBV14 and TRBJ2-5, with a weak D call TRBD2 (6 bases). Trimming shortened V by 4 bases and J by 4 bases, and 13 bases separated the two germline ends. The germline CDR1 and CDR2 sequences are SGHDN and FVKESK. The CDR3 contains 14 residues.